These 12 T cell receptor beta chains were all obtained from the same sample, sequenced in a study of radiotherapy plus CTLA-4 blockade in lung cancer. Some clones are missing from TCRdb's copy, which holds only in-frame ones; the method was immunoSEQ multiplex PCR. The sample carries 50,000 to 85,000 clones, about four fifths recorded once. The specimen comprised peripheral blood, sampled from a patient treated with radiotherapy plus ipilimumab. The receptor source for this set is a human donor with non-small cell lung cancer who had a partial response to radiotherapy plus ipilimumab.

This clone showed up just a few times. The DNA for the CDR3 is TGTGCCTGGAGCGATACAGGGGAAAAACTGTTTTTT. It translates to CAWSDTGEKLFF. The chain recombines TRBV30 with TRBJ1-4, with D possibly TRBD1 on 6 matching bases. This CDR3 comprises 12 residues. Germline-derived CDR1 and CDR2 are GTSNPN and SVGIG (reference sequence). V dropped 3 bases and J dropped 8 bases, with 10 bases sitting between them.

The J gene is TRBJ1-4, the V gene TRBV5-5; 9 bases match TRBD1. With V trimmed by 3 bases and J by 8 bases, 14 bases remained unmatched. The CDR3 has 17 residues. Per germline, CDR1 SGHKS and CDR2 YYEKEE (reference sequence). The CDR3 protein is CASSSESGTGREEKLFF. The CDR3 DNA follows: TGTGCCAGCAGCTCCGAATCCGGGACAGGGAGGGAAGAAAAACTGTTTTTT.

The V and J genes are TRBV2 and TRBJ2-7; maybe TRBD2 (6 bases). Germline values: CDR1 SNHLY, CDR2 FYNNEI. The CDR3 contains 12 residues. V was trimmed by 9 bases and J by 1 base, leaving 10 bases between them. The CDR3 nucleotides read TGTGCCAGTGTCCGGGGGTCCTACGAGCAGTACTTC. Its protein product is CASVRGSYEQYF.

CDR3 DNA sequence: TGTGCCAGCAGTCCGAATCTAGCGGGAGTTCGGAATGAGCAGTTCTTC. Protein sequence: CASSPNLAGVRNEQFF. J is TRBJ2-1 and V is TRBV27; 10 bases map to TRBD2. The CDR3 runs to 16 residues. Trimming took 5 bases from V and 7 from J; bases not matched to a gene: 11. Germline V gene sequence: CDR1 MNHEY, CDR2 SMNVEV (reference sequence).

This chain connects TRBV2 to TRBJ1-2; D is unclear. CDR3 length: 12 residues. Germline CDR1 and CDR2: SNHLY and FYNNEI. V gave up 4 bases and J gave up 7 bases, with 10 bases separating them. DNA of the CDR3: TGTGCCAGCAGTGCCGGGTATGGTGGCTACACCTTC. Protein sequence: CASSAGYGGYTF.

This chain's CDR3 is CALPSRSSYNEQFF. CDR3 coding DNA: TGTGCCCTTCCAAGCCGGAGCTCCTACAATGAGCAGTTCTTC. The chain is built from TRBV6-4 and TRBJ2-1, with D uncertain. V was shortened by 11 bases and J by 0 bases, with 14 bases between the two germline ends. Germline V gives CDR1 MRHNA, CDR2 SNTAGT. The CDR3 contains 14 residues.

The J gene is TRBJ2-7, the V gene TRBV7-6; the D gene is possibly TRBD1 (6 bases). V shed 1 base and J shed 2 bases, with 18 bases lying between them. This CDR3 is 17 amino acids long. Germline-derived CDR1 and CDR2 are SGHVS and FNYEAQ. This chain's CDR3 is CASSLDDGRGFTYEQYF. CDR3 coding DNA: TGTGCCAGCAGCTTAGACGATGGCAGGGGCTTCACCTACGAGCAGTACTTC. The full variable domain, rest sourced from reference TRBV7-6 and TRBJ2-7, is GAGVSQSPRYKVTKRGQDVALRCDPISGHVSLYWYRQALGQGPEFLTYFNYEAQQDKSGLPNDRFSAERPEGSISTLTIQRTEQRDSAMYRCASSLDDGRGFTYEQYFGPGTRLTVT.

This chain joins TRBV28 and TRBJ1-5, with 7 nucleotides matching TRBD1. This CDR3 spans 15 amino acids. V shed 7 bases and J 1 base; nucleotides not matched to a gene: 7. Germline lookup yields CDR1 MDHEN and CDR2 SYDVKM. CDR3 residues: CASTVLGQSNQPQHF. The CDR3 DNA sequence: TGTGCCAGCACCGTCTTGGGACAGAGCAATCAGCCCCAGCATTTT.

The V call is TRBV7-3, the J call TRBJ2-2; the match to TRBD1 covers 7 bases. CDR3 length equals 15 residues. The V segment lost 5 bases and the J segment 5 bases; nucleotides outside the gene matches: 8. Germline loops: CDR1 SGHTA, CDR2 FQGTGA. CDR3 loop: CASSPGTAKTGELFF. The CDR3 region has the DNA TGTGCCAGCAGCCCCGGGACAGCCAAGACCGGGGAGCTGTTTTTT.

This sequence joins TRBV29-1 and TRBJ1-2; the D gene is possibly TRBD1 (5 bases). The germline V and J ends were trimmed by 8 bases and 4 bases, with 14 bases remaining between them. The germline CDR1 and CDR2 sequences are SQVTM and ANQGSEA. The CDR3 spans 12 residues. The CDR3 reads CSIGEGGYGYTF. Here the CDR3 DNA reads TGCAGCATAGGGGAAGGCGGCTATGGCTACACCTTC.

The rearrangement uses TRBV27 and TRBJ2-7, with 11 bases aligning to TRBD1. The CDR3 has 14 amino acids. With V trimmed by 5 bases and J by 6 bases, 6 bases remained unmatched. Germline V gene sequence: CDR1 MNHEY, CDR2 SMNVEV (reference sequence). CDR3 in amino acids: CASSAGQGAGEQYF. The DNA for the CDR3 is TGTGCCAGCAGTGCTGGACAGGGGGCAGGCGAGCAGTACTTC.

The CDR3 loop is CASSPNSNQPQHF. CDR3 DNA: TGTGCCAGCAGTCCCAATAGCAATCAGCCCCAGCATTTT. The chain recombines TRBV2 with TRBJ1-5; D uncertain. This CDR3 has 13 residues. Germline V gives CDR1 SNHLY, CDR2 FYNNEI. Trimming removed 5 bases from V and 0 bases from J, with 5 bases in between.